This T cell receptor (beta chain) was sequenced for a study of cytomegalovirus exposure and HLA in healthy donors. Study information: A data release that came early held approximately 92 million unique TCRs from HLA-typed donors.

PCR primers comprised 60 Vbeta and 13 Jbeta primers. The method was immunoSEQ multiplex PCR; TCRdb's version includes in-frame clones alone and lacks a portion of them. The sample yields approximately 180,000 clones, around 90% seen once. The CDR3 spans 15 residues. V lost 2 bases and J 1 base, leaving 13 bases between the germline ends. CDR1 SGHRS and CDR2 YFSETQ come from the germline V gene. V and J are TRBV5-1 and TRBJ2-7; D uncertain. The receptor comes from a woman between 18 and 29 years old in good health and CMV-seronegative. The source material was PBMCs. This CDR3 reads CASSFGNQPSYEQYF. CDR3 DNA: TGCGCCAGCAGCTTTGGCAACCAACCATCCTACGAGCAGTACTTC.